This passage covers 26 T cell receptor beta chains from one sample sequenced in a study of T-cell memory formation after mild COVID-19. MiXCR, applied by TCRdb to the 5' RACE reads, yields one record per CDR3 protein. The repertoire consists of roughly 100,000 distinct CDR3 sequences, with over 15% occurring once and the leading ten covering around 28%. The specimen sequenced was PBMCs or a T cell subset sorted from them (not recorded which). Every receptor here comes from an adult woman who had mild COVID-19 (a few samples of this study predate the infection). Cell type and time point are not known.

This clonotype was counted a few times. The J gene is TRBJ2-3, the V gene TRBV6-2 or TRBV6-3; 10 nucleotides line up with TRBD2. CDR1 is MNHEY and CDR2 is SVGEGT in the germline V gene. J lost 3 bases, V lost 4 bases, and 4 bases had no gene match. The CDR3 has 15 amino acids. The CDR3 spells CASSSLAGETDTQYF. CDR3 DNA sequence: TGTGCCAGCAGTTCTCTAGCGGGAGAAACAGATACGCAGTATTTT.

The chain uses TRBV9 and TRBJ2-1; D might be TRBD2 (6 bases). V was pared by 3 bases and J by 0 bases, with 10 bases between. The CDR3 has 15 residues. CDR1 and CDR2 from the germline V gene are SGDLS and YYNGEE. The CDR3 DNA reads as TGTGCCAGCAGCGCTAGCGAAAACTCCTACAATGAGCAGTTCTTC. Residues: CASSASENSYNEQFF.

The chain combines TRBV19 with TRBJ2-6, with D tentatively TRBD1 (6 bases). The CDR3 contains 16 residues. Germline CDR1 and CDR2: LNHDA and SQIVND (reference sequence). Trimming removed 2 bases at V and 3 bases at J, with 11 bases between. This chain's CDR3 is CASSIYTGNGANVLTF. The CDR3 DNA reads TGTGCCAGTAGTATATACACAGGGAATGGGGCCAACGTCCTGACTTTC.

The J gene is TRBJ2-5, the V gene TRBV12-3 or TRBV12-4, with TRBD1 matching 9 bases. V lost 8 bases, J lost 10 bases, and 5 bases stayed unmatched. The CDR3 runs 11 residues. In DNA, the CDR3 is TGTGCCAGCGGGGACAGGGTGGGCCAGTACTTC. Encoded protein: CASGDRVGQYF.

This clonotype appeared many times. V and J are TRBV7-9 and TRBJ2-1; the D gene is possibly TRBD2 (5 bases). CDR1 and CDR2 from the germline V gene are SEHNR and FQNEAQ (reference sequence). The CDR3 covers 12 residues. V shed 3 bases and J shed 6 bases, with 6 bases lying between them. CDR3 DNA: TGTGCCAGCAGCTTGGAGGTCAATGAGCAGTTCTTC. Translating it yields CASSLEVNEQFF.

The V call is TRBV4-3, the J call TRBJ2-1, with D possibly TRBD1 on 6 matching bases. V was cut by 0 bases and J by 7 bases, with 31 bases left in between. The CDR3 is made up of 21 amino acids. Germline-derived CDR1 and CDR2 are LGHNA and YSLEER. For the CDR3, the DNA is TGCGCCAGCAGCCAAGACCGCGTGGGTGAAGCGGTGCGTCAGGGGAGTAATGAGCAGTTCTTC. Protein: CASSQDRVGEAVRQGSNEQFF.

This clonotype was detected a few times. This rearrangement joins TRBV4-3 to TRBJ2-1, with 12 bases lining up with TRBD2. The CDR3 has 15 amino acids. V was pared by 2 bases and J by 4 bases, with 0 bases of the junction left unmatched. CDR1 and CDR2 from the germline V gene are LGHNA and YSLEER. The CDR3 DNA reads TGCGCCAGCAGCCAAACTAGCGGGAGGTACAATGAGCAGTTCTTC. It specifies CASSQTSGRYNEQFF.

The chain links TRBV4-2 to TRBJ1-2; D call uncertain. Germline values: CDR1 LGHNA, CDR2 YNFKEQ. Trimming stripped 5 bases from V and 2 bases from J, with 9 bases between. This CDR3 has 13 amino acids. CDR3 sequence (DNA): TGTGCCAGCAGCTCCTTAGAAAACTATGGCTACACCTTC. It codes for CASSSLENYGYTF.

In this sample, this clonotype turned up a few times. The chain links TRBV7-8 to TRBJ1-5; tentatively, D is TRBD1 (6 bases). With 1 base removed from V and 6 bases from J, the gap between germline ends came to 13 bases. This CDR3 is 15 amino acids long. Germline CDR1 is SGHVS and CDR2 is FQNEAQ. The CDR3 is CASSLEGQGRQPQHF. The CDR3 coding sequence is TGTGCCAGCAGCTTAGAGGGGCAGGGGCGTCAGCCCCAGCATTTT.

This clonotype was seen a few times. The J gene is TRBJ1-6, the V gene TRBV2, with 12 bases identical to TRBD1. This CDR3 spans 14 amino acids. The trim removed 11 bases at V and 8 bases at J, leaving 7 bases unmatched. Germline CDR1 is SNHLY and CDR2 is FYNNEI. In DNA form, the CDR3 reads TGTGCCGGCCAGGGACAGGGGGCTTATTCACCCCTCCACTTT. Residues: CAGQGQGAYSPLHF.

The chain has TRBV2 and TRBJ2-1; D may match TRBD1 or TRBD2 (5 bases each). Between the trimmed V and J ends, which lost 5 bases and 1 base, there was a span of 18 bases. The CDR3 has 17 amino acids. Germline-derived CDR1 and CDR2 are SNHLY and FYNNEI. The CDR3 DNA reads as TGTGCCAGCAGTCTCTTAATCCAGGGAGAGTCCTACAATGAGCAGTTCTTC. Protein product: CASSLLIQGESYNEQFF.

The chain combines TRBV11-2 with TRBJ2-7, with 10 nucleotides matching TRBD2. From germline, CDR1 is SGHAT and CDR2 FQNNGV. The CDR3 is made up of 16 amino acids. The V and J ends lost 2 bases and 2 bases, in that order; junction bases with no gene match: 6. Here the CDR3 DNA reads TGTGCCAGCAGCTTAAATGGACTAGCGGTAGCCTACGAGCAGTACTTC. It specifies CASSLNGLAVAYEQYF.

CDR3 nucleotides: TGTGCCAGCAGCCAGCGAGGCCTTGGAGGTTACGAGCAGTACTTC. Translating it yields CASSQRGLGGYEQYF. The genes are TRBV3-1 and TRBJ2-7, with D possibly being TRBD2 (5 bases). Per the germline V gene, CDR1 is LGHDT and CDR2 is YNNKEL (reference sequence). The CDR3 has 15 amino acids. Trimming stripped 3 bases from V and 4 bases from J, with 16 bases between.

The V call is TRBV28, the J call TRBJ1-6; D is perhaps TRBD1 (6 bases). CDR3 length: 14 amino acids. Germline loops: CDR1 MDHEN, CDR2 SYDVKM. V was clipped by 2 bases and J by 8 bases, with 10 bases between them. Here the CDR3 reads CASSLVQGDSPLHF. CDR3 nucleotide sequence: TGTGCCAGCAGTTTAGTACAGGGCGATTCACCCCTCCACTTT.

This clonotype was detected a few times. As DNA, the CDR3 is TGCGCCAGCAGCCCGCTTCCTAGCGCAGCCATTCAGTACTTC. Protein product: CASSPLPSAAIQYF. This chain links TRBV5-1 with TRBJ2-4; D may be TRBD2 (6 bases). Germline assignment: CDR1 SGHRS and CDR2 YFSETQ. V lost 4 bases and J 9 bases, leaving 17 bases between the germline ends. CDR3 length: 14 residues.

This clonotype was seen many times. The gene calls are TRBV29-1 and TRBJ2-3; D is ambiguous. Trimming took off 6 bases at V and 2 bases at J, with 12 bases between the two ends. The V gene's germline CDR1 is SQVTM and CDR2 ANQGSEA. This CDR3 is 13 amino acids long. The CDR3 spells CSVRLTDTDTQYF. As DNA, the CDR3 is TGCAGCGTGAGGCTGACGGACACAGATACGCAGTATTTT.

This clonotype was observed a handful of times. The chain uses TRBV30 and TRBJ2-1; D gene uncertain. There are 11 residues in the CDR3. Germline V gene lookup returns CDR1 GTSNPN and CDR2 SVGIG (reference sequence). The V end was cut by 2 bases, the J end by 8 bases, with 7 bases between. CDR3 region: CAWSLGDEQFF. In DNA form, the CDR3 reads TGTGCCTGGAGTTTGGGCGATGAGCAGTTCTTC.

This clonotype was observed a handful of times. The rearrangement links TRBV4-1 to TRBJ2-7; the D gene is possibly TRBD1 (6 bases). CDR3 size: 14 residues. V was pared by 2 bases and J by 5 bases, with 13 bases between. Germline V gives CDR1 MGHRA, CDR2 YSYEKL. The CDR3 DNA follows: TGCGCCAGCAGCCAAAGAGGGGGACGGGACGAGCAGTACTTC. It yields the protein CASSQRGGRDEQYF.

The chain recombines TRBV20-1 with TRBJ2-5; D is tentatively TRBD1 or TRBD2 (5 bases each). Germline assignment: CDR1 DFQATT and CDR2 SNEGSKA (reference sequence). V lost 3 bases and J 4 bases, leaving 12 bases between the germline ends. The CDR3 length is 13 residues. CDR3 protein: CSASPGSGETQYF. For the CDR3, the DNA is TGCAGTGCTAGTCCAGGGAGCGGAGAGACCCAGTACTTC.

The rearrangement joins TRBV9 to TRBJ2-4; D not resolved. V lost 2 bases, J lost 3 bases, and 6 bases lay in between. Per the germline V gene, CDR1 is SGDLS and CDR2 is YYNGEE. This CDR3 has 13 residues. CDR3 coding DNA: TGTGCCAGCAGCGTTAATGACAAAAACATTCAGTACTTC. It is translated as CASSVNDKNIQYF.

This clonotype has a handful of counts. The genes are TRBV2 and TRBJ2-1, with TRBD2 matching over 7 bases. There are 15 residues in the CDR3. The germline CDR1 and CDR2 sequences are SNHLY and FYNNEI. With 1 base clipped from V and 9 bases from J, the junction kept 9 bases outside the gene matches. CDR3 sequence reads: CASSEGASPGGEQFF. As DNA, the CDR3 is TGTGCCAGCAGTGAAGGGGCTAGCCCGGGGGGTGAGCAGTTCTTC.

The chain carries TRBV18 and TRBJ2-7; 7 nucleotides agree with TRBD1. The germline V gene has CDR1 KGHSH and CDR2 LQKENI. This CDR3 is 15 amino acids long. Trimming at V came to 6 bases and at J to 4 bases, leaving 12 bases not matched to a gene. The CDR3 spells CASSPSTGELYEQYF. CDR3 in DNA: TGTGCCAGCTCGCCCTCAACAGGGGAGCTGTACGAGCAGTACTTC.

The chain links TRBV5-6 to TRBJ2-7; D is unclear. V was shortened by 1 base and J by 1 base, with 9 bases between the two germline ends. The CDR3 covers 14 residues. The germline gives CDR1 SGHDT, CDR2 YYEEEE. The CDR3 DNA follows: TGTGCCAGCAGCTTGTGGCTTACTTCCTACGAGCAGTACTTC. Translated, it gives CASSLWLTSYEQYF.

This clonotype was picked up a small number of times. Here the CDR3 DNA reads TGTGCCAGCGGAACCCCGGTGGAGACCCAGTACTTC. Residues: CASGTPVETQYF. The chain has TRBV6-5 and TRBJ2-5, with D unclear. Trimming removed 8 bases at V and 5 bases at J, with 12 bases between. In germline, CDR1 is MNHEY, CDR2 SVGAGI. The CDR3 totals 12 residues.

In its sample, this clonotype was seen a few times. The V gene is TRBV5-6, the J gene TRBJ2-3; the D gene is possibly TRBD2 (6 bases). V gave up 3 bases and J gave up 7 bases, with 18 bases separating them. CDR1 SGHDT and CDR2 YYEEEE come from the germline V gene. The CDR3 has 15 amino acids. CDR3 in DNA: TGTGCCAGCAGCTATTGGGACTCCAGCGGGCATACGCAGTATTTT. Its translation: CASSYWDSSGHTQYF.

DNA for the CDR3: TGTGCCAGCAGCCAAGATCCAGCTTATGGGACTAGACTTCTAGCCAAAAACATTCAGTACTTC. As protein: CASSQDPAYGTRLLAKNIQYF. The rearrangement uses TRBV3-1 and TRBJ2-4; 8 nucleotides match TRBD2. Unmatched junction bases numbered 16, after V lost 0 bases and J lost 0 bases. The CDR3 spans 21 residues. Per germline, CDR1 LGHDT and CDR2 YNNKEL (reference sequence).